This T cell receptor (beta chain) was obtained from a study of T cell changes during pregnancy in multiple sclerosis. Produced via immunoSEQ multiplex PCR; TCRdb's table is partial and in-frame only. The sample consists of roughly 99,000 clones, about 91% of them appearing once. The V end lost 2 bases, the J end lost 1 base, and 10 bases lay between the germline ends. The CDR3 extends over 14 amino acids. Germline CDR1 reads GTSNPN; CDR2 reads SVGIG (reference sequence). The sequence derives from a female donor in good health, enrolled as a control in a pregnancy study. Specimen: peripheral blood, collected after pregnancy. The genes are TRBV30 and TRBJ2-3, with a tentative D call TRBD2 (6 bases). CDR3 nucleotide sequence: TGTGCCTGGAGTAGGCGGGGACGCACAGATACGCAGTATTTT. It is translated as CAWSRRGRTDTQYF. The entire variable domain, with the rest obtained from reference TRBV30 and TRBJ2-3, is as follows: SQTIHQWPATLVQPVGSPLSLECTVEGTSNPNLYWYRQAAGRGLQLLFYSVGIGQISSEVPQNLSASRPQDRQFILSSKKLLLSDSGFYLCAWSRRGRTDTQYFGPGTRLTVL.